This TCR beta chain was sequenced in a study of cytomegalovirus exposure and HLA in healthy donors. Study results and limitations: For presence/absence analyses, sequencing depth was assumed to be roughly uniform across donors.

About this clone: Its specificity is unknown.

CDR3 size: 17 residues. The V end was cut by 5 bases, the J end by 5 bases, with 21 bases between. Looked up from germline, CDR1 is SGHAT and CDR2 is FQNNGV. The PCR was carried out with 60 Vbeta primers and 13 Jbeta primers. Clones were sequenced by immunoSEQ multiplex PCR, and TCRdb holds only the in-frame ones, with some missing. The top ten hold about 2.8% of the sample, which has about 200,000 clones, about 80% seen once. The sample taken for sequencing was PBMCs. This sequence was found in a young woman in good health and CMV-seronegative. The chain is built from TRBV11-2 and TRBJ2-2, with D possibly matching TRBD2 (5 bases). DNA of the CDR3: TGTGCCAGCAGCCCCTGGGAGCTACGGGTGAAAACCGGGGAGCTGTTTTTT. Amino acid sequence: CASSPWELRVKTGELFF.